The clone carrying this T cell receptor beta chain has just a few counts. Diagnosis of hyperthyroidism was new in patients aged 18 to 65, and its duration was under 2 months. The source of the sample is a study of T cells in Graves' hyperthyroidism and ophthalmopathy. Study details: Before treatment of any kind, peripheral blood was taken at initial diagnosis.

RNA transcripts provided the source from which TCR beta CDR3 regions were amplified. A set of HTBI primers served as the primers for a first-round RT-PCR of the TCR CDR3. TCRdb used MiXCR to reprocess the multiplex PCR reads, holding one entry per CDR3 protein. Of 250,000 or so distinct CDR3 sequences in the sample, 15% were seen once. Trimming left V 1 base short and J 0 bases short, with 6 bases between. There are 14 residues in the CDR3. Per germline, CDR1 DFQATT and CDR2 SNEGSKA (reference sequence). This receptor was obtained from a woman aged 50 to 60 with Graves' hyperthyroidism that later progressed to Graves' ophthalmopathy. The J gene is TRBJ1-4, the V gene TRBV20-1; D is undetermined. The specimen was blood. CDR3 loop: CSARGEATNEKLFF. The CDR3 nucleotides are TGCAGTGCTAGAGGCGAGGCAACTAATGAAAAACTGTTTTTT.